The T cell receptor beta chain described here comes from a study of CD8 T cells in ankylosing spondylitis. Germline V lookup: CDR1 LGHDT, CDR2 YNNKEL (reference sequence). V lost 10 bases to trimming and J lost 3 bases; unmatched junction nucleotides: 18. This CDR3 has 17 residues. TCRdb independently ran MiXCR on the 5' RACE reads; one entry per CDR3 protein. Of a few hundred thousand distinct CDR3 sequences in the sample, approximately 12% were seen once. The V and J genes are TRBV3-1 and TRBJ2-1; 7 bases match TRBD2. The sequenced sample was blood, either unsorted or a sorted T cell fraction (not recorded which). This sequence was found in a male donor with ankylosing spondylitis or in good health (not recorded which). CDR3 coding DNA: TGTGCCACCTGCCAAGATGGTGGCGGGGGAAACTACAATGAGCAGTTCTTC. Protein product: CATCQDGGGGNYNEQFF.